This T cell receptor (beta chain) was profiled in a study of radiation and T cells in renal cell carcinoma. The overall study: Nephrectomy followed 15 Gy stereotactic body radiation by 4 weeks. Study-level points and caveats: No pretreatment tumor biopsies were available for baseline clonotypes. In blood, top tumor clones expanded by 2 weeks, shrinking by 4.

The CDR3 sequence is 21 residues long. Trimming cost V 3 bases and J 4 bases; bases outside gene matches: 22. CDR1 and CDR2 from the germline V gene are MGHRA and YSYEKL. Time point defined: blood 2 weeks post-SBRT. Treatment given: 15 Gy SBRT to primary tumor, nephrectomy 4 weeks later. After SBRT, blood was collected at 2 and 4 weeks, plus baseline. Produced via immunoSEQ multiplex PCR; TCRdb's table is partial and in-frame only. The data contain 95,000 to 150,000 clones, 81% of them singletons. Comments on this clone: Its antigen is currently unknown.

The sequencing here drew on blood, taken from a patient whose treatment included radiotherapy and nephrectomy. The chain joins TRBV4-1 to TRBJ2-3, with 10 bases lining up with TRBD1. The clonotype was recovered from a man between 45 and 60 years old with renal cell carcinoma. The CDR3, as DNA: TGCGCCAGCAGCCATCGCCGTGTGACAGGGGGCGCGAGGATTGCCTCAGATACGCAGTATTTT. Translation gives CASSHRRVTGGARIASDTQYF.